The rows below give T cell receptor beta chains drawn from one sample of a study of vaccination and CD4 T cells after COVID-19. TCRdb analysed the PCR reads with MiXCR anew, one entry per CDR3 protein. The table includes more than 5,500 distinct CDR3 sequences, 55% to 65% detected once. The antigens of these receptors remain unknown. Specimen: CD4+ T cells from blood, cultured in vitro. All receptors come from a human donor who had recovered from COVID-19. The CDR3 runs from the conserved cysteine through the conserved F or W. The D gene is left open where the match is weak. Size is omitted from some rows. Given values are once, few, many or a class for expanded clones.

abundance	j_gene	d_gene	v_gene	CDR3nt	CDR3aa
.	TRBJ1-2	TRBD1	TRBV7-9	TGTGCCAGCAGCCCTCCGGGACAGGGGAGGCTTGGCTACACCTTC	CASSPPGQGRLGYTF
large	TRBJ1-1	TRBD1	TRBV10-3	TGTGCCATCAGTCGGGACAGAGCTAACACTGAAGCTTTCTTT	CAISRDRANTEAFF
.	TRBJ2-1	TRBD2	TRBV27	TGTGCCAGCCGATGGACTAGCGGCTCCTACAATGAGCAGTTCTTC	CASRWTSGSYNEQFF
large	TRBJ2-1	.	TRBV20-1	TGCAGTGCGACAGAGGCGGGTGGGGCGCATATCGATGAGCAGTTCTTC	CSATEAGGAHIDEQFF
once	TRBJ1-5	.	TRBV18	TGTGCCAGCTCTTCCGGTGGGTGGGGCGCAGAGAATCAGCCCCAGCATTTT	CASSSGGWGAENQPQHF
few	TRBJ1-1	TRBD1	TRBV24-1	TGTGCCACCTCCGACAGGGACACTGAAGCTTTCTTT	CATSDRDTEAFF
few	TRBJ1-2	.	TRBV20-1	TGCAGTGCTCAAGACAGGAACACCCAGGGTTACACCTTC	CSAQDRNTQGYTF
.	TRBJ2-3	TRBD2	TRBV20-1	TGCAGTGCTATTAGTCGTCCGGGACTAGCGAACACAGATACGCAGTATTTT	CSAISRPGLANTDTQYF
.	TRBJ1-4	.	TRBV6-1	TGTGCCAGCAGCACAGGCGCAACTAATGAAAAACTGTTTTTT	CASSTGATNEKLFF
.	TRBJ1-2	TRBD1	TRBV18	TGTGCCAGCTCACCGGACAGGGGGCTCTCTGGCTACACCTTC	CASSPDRGLSGYTF
.	TRBJ2-2	TRBD2	TRBV24-1	TGTGCCACCAGTGATCCGGGACTAGCGCCGACCGGGGAGCTGTTTTTT	CATSDPGLAPTGELFF
once	TRBJ2-7	.	TRBV24-1	TGTGCCAGTTCCGGCAGCTACGAGCAGTACTTC	CASSGSYEQYF
.	TRBJ1-5	.	TRBV27	TGTGCCAGCAGTTTAACGCCAGGTGTGGGCAATCAGCCCCAGCATTTT	CASSLTPGVGNQPQHF